This TCR beta chain derives from a study of tumor-infiltrating lymphocytes in primary liver carcinoma. Study observations and caveats: Since the samples were bulk and unsorted, the CD4+ and CD8+ repertoires were not compared.

In the case of this clonotype: The antigen is not known. A read error may produce the germline difference seen at one junction end.

Germline DNA was also extracted, while the blood RNA originated from unsorted whole blood. TCR beta cDNA was made from around 460 ng total RNA with a constant-region primer. Libraries covering TCR beta were generated through three nested multiplex PCR rounds (using a slightly modified ARM-PCR). Running 10 cycles apiece, the first two PCR rounds relied on TRBV1-TRBV30 forward primers together with a C-beta reverse primer. TCRdb fed the multiplex PCR reads into MiXCR, producing one record per CDR3 protein. The sample consists of approximately 330,000 distinct CDR3 sequences, almost 65% of them appearing once. Germline V gene sequence: CDR1 MGHRA, CDR2 YSYEKL. This CDR3 has 17 amino acids.

The specimen sequenced was peripheral blood. This rearrangement joins TRBV4-1 to TRBJ2-7; tentatively, D is TRBD1 or TRBD2 (5 bases each). The receptor was isolated from a man between 40 and 49 years old with primary liver carcinoma and hepatitis B virus infection. Written as DNA, the CDR3 is TGCGCCTGCAGCCAAACGACCTCGGGACGGGTGACTTACGAGCAGTACTTC. It codes for CACSQTTSGRVTYEQYF.